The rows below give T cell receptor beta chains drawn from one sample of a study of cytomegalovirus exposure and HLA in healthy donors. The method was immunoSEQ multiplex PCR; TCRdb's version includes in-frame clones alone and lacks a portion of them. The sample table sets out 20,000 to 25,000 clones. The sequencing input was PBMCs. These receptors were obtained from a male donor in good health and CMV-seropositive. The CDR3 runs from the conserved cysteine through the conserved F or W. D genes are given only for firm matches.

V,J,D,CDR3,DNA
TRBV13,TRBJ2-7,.,CASSSGTGKEQYF,TGTGCCAGCAGCTCCGGGACTGGCAAGGAGCAGTACTTC
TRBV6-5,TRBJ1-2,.,CASSYSLRLLNGYTF,TGTGCCAGCAGTTACAGCCTTCGCCTGTTGAATGGCTACACCTTC
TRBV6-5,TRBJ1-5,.,CASSSQGGQPQHF,TGTGCCAGCAGCTCTCAGGGAGGTCAGCCCCAGCATTTT
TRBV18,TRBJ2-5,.,CASSPGQPSQETQYF,TGTGCCAGCTCACCAGGACAGCCCTCACAAGAGACCCAGTACTTC
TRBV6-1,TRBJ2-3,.,CASSEGTATDTQYF,TGTGCCAGCAGTGAAGGGACAGCTACAGATACGCAGTATTTT
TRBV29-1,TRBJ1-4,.,CSVGQGLNEKLFF,TGCAGCGTTGGTCAGGGGCTCAATGAAAAACTGTTTTTT
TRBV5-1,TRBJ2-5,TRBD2,CASSVTSGRETQYF,TGCGCCAGCAGCGTGACTAGCGGGAGAGAGACCCAGTACTTC
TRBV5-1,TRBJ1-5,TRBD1,CASSLGQGPNQPQHF,TGCGCCAGCAGCTTGGGACAGGGGCCAAATCAGCCCCAGCATTTT
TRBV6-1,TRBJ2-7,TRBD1,CASSESRDRAHEQYF,TGTGCCAGCAGTGAATCACGGGACAGGGCCCACGAGCAGTACTTC
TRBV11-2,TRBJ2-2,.,CASSLTTGPGELFF,TGTGCCAGCAGCTTAACAACAGGTCCCGGGGAGCTGTTTTTT
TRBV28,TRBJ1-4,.,CASSPGGADEKLFF,TGTGCCAGCAGTCCGGGGGGCGCGGATGAAAAACTGTTTTTT
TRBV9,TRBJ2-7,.,CASSPSTGGGGSYEQYF,TGTGCCAGCAGCCCCAGTACAGGGGGGGGAGGCTCCTACGAGCAGTACTTC